This TCR beta chain emerged from a study of blood T cell repertoires in COVID-19 (dated by TCRdb to 2020 to 2022). In the study overall: The collaborator samples originated in the United States, Italy and Spain and spanned the acute and convalescent phases of COVID-19. The material from the prospective study consisted of cDNA or gDNA derived from T cells, B-cell-depleted T cells, or PBMCs. The dataset comprised deeply sampled blood TCRbeta repertoires from subjects exposed to, actively infected with, or recovered from COVID-19. A freely available public database, intended as a resource for researchers studying the immune response to SARS-CoV-2, is where the repertoires were released. Samples were obtained from the ongoing ImmuneRACE study (first 160 participants) and from 1,254 subjects provided by 6 global collaborators. A de-identified subject ID, COVID-19 status, age in years and sex were almost always included in the sample metadata. Where available, HLA class I and class II types were obtained from metadata supplied by the sample provider rather than from assay-based typing.

The collaborating institutions used their own protocols to collect whole blood in K2EDTA tubes. For TCRbeta analysis, collaborators shipped samples in one of three forms: frozen whole blood, isolated PBMCs, or DNA extracted from either of those sample types. TCRbeta CDR3 regions were amplified from genomic DNA by means of the immunoSEQ Assay, a bias-controlled multiplex PCR. On the study's bioinformatics: Within the assay, amplification of reference gene primers was used to estimate how many nucleated cells each sample contained. To quantify the absolute abundance of each unique TCRbeta CDR3 rearrangement, sequence reads were collapsed and filtered. For each sample, productive Simpson clonality was calculated as the square root of Simpson's diversity index over productive rearrangements. Entries here come from immuneACCESS through TCRdb and include only in-frame sequences with V and J called. Some clones fail to appear in such tables; in the studies checked, an unresolved V gene covers under half of the shortfall, and the cause of the remainder is unknown. V, J and clone size derive from that table, while D and trimming were established from the DNA sequence. In all, the sample holds more than 150,000 clones, and almost 80% of those were seen once. 15% to 20% of the sample is taken by the ten largest.

The CDR3 holds 18 amino acids from the cysteine to the phenylalanine. Only the CDR3 DNA stays, 54 bases, in frame from base 1. Overall study results and their limits: The amount of clinical and demographic metadata varied by source and participant and was provided uncurated.

As concerns this clone: Its antigen has not been determined. Per-nucleotide qualities are absent, and no much larger clonotype sits a single base away.

The rearrangement joined TRBV1 to TRBJ2-2; TRBD2 is taken as the D call from the table, unchecked against the DNA. TRBV1 is described as a pseudogene. Source material: peripheral blood. This TCR came from a man in his sixties with active or convalescent COVID-19. The sequenced DNA is TGCACCAGCAGCCAAGGCCCAGCGGGAGGGCCTGGCACCGGGGAGCTGTTTTTT. It specifies CTSSQGPAGGPGTGELFF.